These 23 T cell receptor beta chains were sequenced from one sample in a study of T cell changes during pregnancy in multiple sclerosis. Some clones are missing from TCRdb's copy, which holds only in-frame ones; the method was immunoSEQ multiplex PCR. The data contain some 38,000 clones, around 93% of them singletons. The material sequenced was CD4+ T cells from peripheral blood mononuclear cells, taken in the second trimester of pregnancy. Receptors originate from a female donor with multiple sclerosis, enrolled in a pregnancy study.

The CDR3 DNA is TGTGCCAGCAGTCTGGGACCAGGGGCTGGAAACACCATATATTTT. It encodes CASSLGPGAGNTIYF. The chain joins TRBV2 to TRBJ1-3; the D gene is possibly TRBD1 (6 bases). V was shortened by 5 bases and J by 2 bases, with 13 bases between the two germline ends. There are 15 residues in the CDR3. Germline V gene data show CDR1 as SNHLY and CDR2 as FYNNEI.

The V and J genes are TRBV27 and TRBJ2-7, with 9 bases lining up with TRBD2. Germline CDR1 MNHEY, CDR2 SMNVEV (reference sequence). The V segment lost 0 bases and the J segment 2 bases; nucleotides outside the gene matches: 5. This CDR3 region has 16 residues. The CDR3 nucleotides read TGTGCCAGCAGTTTATCCGGTAGCGGGAGTCCCTACGAGCAGTACTTC. Its translation: CASSLSGSGSPYEQYF.

Regarding this clone: The junction and the germline gene differ at one end; a read error may be behind it. The chain carries TRBV5-4 and TRBJ2-1, with 7 positions matching TRBD2. The CDR3 runs 15 residues. Germline CDR1 is SGHNT and CDR2 is YYREEE (reference sequence). The CDR3 loop is CASSFGGLTGDELFF. CDR3 nucleotide sequence: TGTGCCAGCAGCTTCGGGGGACTAACTGGCGATGAGCTGTTCTTC.

The chain uses TRBV2 and TRBJ2-5; the match to TRBD1 covers 11 bases. Germline assignment: CDR1 SNHLY and CDR2 FYNNEI. The CDR3 covers 15 residues. With 6 bases clipped from V and 3 bases from J, the junction kept 6 bases outside the gene matches. CDR3 nucleotide sequence: TGTGCCAGCAGGAAGGACAGGGGGCCGGAAGAGACCCAGTACTTC. Its translation is CASRKDRGPEETQYF. The variable domain in full, completed from reference TRBV2 and TRBJ2-5, reads EPEVTQTPSHQVTQMGQEVILRCVPISNHLYFYWYRQILGQKVEFLVSFYNNEISEKSEIFDDQFSVERPDGSNFTLKIRSTKLEDSAMYFCASRKDRGPEETQYFGPGTRLLVL.

This chain connects TRBV5-4 to TRBJ1-1; the D gene is possibly TRBD1 (5 bases). The CDR3 runs 15 residues. Between the trimmed V and J ends, which lost 4 bases and 1 base, there was a span of 14 bases. Germline V gives CDR1 SGHNT, CDR2 YYREEE (reference sequence). The CDR3 reads CASSRGGSKNTEAFF. CDR3 nucleotide sequence: TGTGCCAGCAGCCGGGGGGGGAGTAAGAACACTGAAGCTTTCTTT.

This clone was detected only once. The chain couples TRBV2 to TRBJ2-7, with 11 nucleotides matching TRBD2. The V gene end was trimmed by 8 bases and the J gene end by 1 base; junction bases not matched to a gene: 16. The CDR3 runs 18 residues. Germline values: CDR1 SNHLY, CDR2 FYNNEI. In DNA, the CDR3 is TGTGCCAGCCGTCGGACAGGGTTGGTAGCGGGAGGGTCCTACGAGCAGTACTTC. It is translated as CASRRTGLVAGGSYEQYF.

The genes are TRBV18 and TRBJ2-4, with D uncertain. The CDR3 has 13 residues. The V gene lost 4 bases and the J gene lost 3 bases, with 7 bases spanning the gap. Germline values: CDR1 KGHSH, CDR2 LQKENI. This CDR3 is CASSRGDKNIQYF. The CDR3 nucleotides are TGTGCCAGCTCACGAGGAGACAAAAACATTCAGTACTTC. Variable domain in full (rest from reference TRBV18 and TRBJ2-4): NAGVMQNPRHLVRRRGQEARLRCSPMKGHSHVYWYRQLPEEGLKFMVYLQKENIIDESGMPKERFSAEFPKEGPSILRIQQVVRGDSAAYFCASSRGDKNIQYFGAGTRLSVL.

The chain uses TRBV7-2 and TRBJ1-2; weak D call: TRBD1 (6 bases). The V gene's germline CDR1 is SGHTA and CDR2 FQGNSA. V was shortened by 5 bases and J by 4 bases, with 17 bases between the two germline ends. The CDR3 is 15 residues long. The CDR3: CASSRTTGLIYGYTF. Written as DNA, the CDR3 is TGTGCCAGCAGCCGCACGACAGGCCTCATCTATGGCTACACCTTC.

In this sample, this clone turned up once. The rearrangement joins TRBV2 to TRBJ2-2, with 10 bases fitting TRBD1. Germline assignment: CDR1 SNHLY and CDR2 FYNNEI. The CDR3 totals 15 residues. Losses at the gene ends were 6 bases for V and 1 base for J; bases not matched to a gene: 2. The CDR3: CASRTGGLNTGELFF. CDR3 sequence (DNA): TGTGCCAGCAGGACAGGGGGCTTGAACACCGGGGAGCTGTTTTTT.

V is TRBV28 and J is TRBJ2-1, with 12 nucleotides matching TRBD2. V was clipped by 7 bases and J by 7 bases; unmatched bases: 8. From germline, CDR1 is MDHEN and CDR2 SYDVKM. The CDR3 sequence is 15 residues long. This chain's CDR3 is CASNPGLAGTNEQFF. The DNA of the CDR3 is TGTGCCAGCAACCCTGGACTAGCGGGGACTAATGAGCAGTTCTTC. The full variable domain, rest sourced from reference TRBV28 and TRBJ2-1, is DVKVTQSSRYLVKRTGEKVFLECVQDMDHENMFWYRQDPGLGLRLIYFSYDVKMKEKGDIPEGYSVSREKKERFSLILESASTNQTSMYLCASNPGLAGTNEQFFGPGTRLTVL.

The chain uses TRBV6-5 and TRBJ2-5; 11 nucleotides line up with TRBD2. The J segment lost 2 bases and the V segment lost 5 bases, leaving 4 bases of the junction unmatched. The germline CDR1 and CDR2 sequences are MNHEY and SVGAGI. The CDR3 spans 15 residues. Here the CDR3 reads CASSSSGREQETQYF. The CDR3 DNA sequence: TGTGCCAGCAGTAGTAGCGGGAGGGAACAAGAGACCCAGTACTTC.

The CDR3 DNA follows: TGTACCGCCCTAGACTTTTACGAGCAGTACTTC. Protein product: CTALDFYEQYF. The rearrangement uses TRBV6-8 and TRBJ2-7; D unclear. This CDR3 region has 11 residues. Germline V gene sequence: CDR1 MNHGY, CDR2 SAAAGT.

The chain is built from TRBV5-1 and TRBJ2-1; TRBD2 matches at 8 bases. V was clipped by 1 base and J by 0 bases; unmatched bases: 0. Germline values: CDR1 SGHRS, CDR2 YFSETQ. This CDR3 comprises 15 residues. CDR3 residues: CASSLTSGSYNEQFF. The CDR3 coding sequence is TGCGCCAGCAGCTTGACTAGCGGCTCCTACAATGAGCAGTTCTTC.

The chain employs TRBV7-2 and TRBJ2-1; no reliable D call. This CDR3 region has 14 residues. V lost 0 bases to trimming and J lost 5 bases, with 8 bases between them. Germline CDR1 SGHTA, CDR2 FQGNSA. The CDR3 reads CASSLATIHNEQFF. CDR3 nucleotides: TGTGCCAGCAGCTTAGCCACAATTCACAATGAGCAGTTCTTC.

The CDR3: CASSEYADPSYGYTF. The CDR3, as DNA: TGTGCCAGCAGTGAATATGCGGATCCGAGCTATGGCTACACCTTC. The chain carries TRBV2 and TRBJ1-2; D remains unclear. Germline CDR1 is SNHLY and CDR2 is FYNNEI. The CDR3 has 15 amino acids. V shed 2 bases and J shed 4 bases, with 14 bases lying between them.

The chain links TRBV11-2 to TRBJ2-7; D possibly corresponds to TRBD2 (6 bases). The germline V gene encodes CDR1 SGHAT and CDR2 FQNNGV. Trimming left V 3 bases short and J 4 bases short, with 16 bases between. This CDR3 is built from 15 residues. The CDR3 bases are TGTGCCAGCAGCTTTGTAACGGGAGATTCGTACGAGCAGTACTTC. It yields the protein CASSFVTGDSYEQYF.

The chain links TRBV23-1 to TRBJ2-2; a weak D match, TRBD2 (5 bases). TRBV23-1 is placed among ORFs of uncertain function. The ends were cut back, 2 bases at V and 5 bases at J, with 9 bases in the middle. The CDR3 is made up of 14 amino acids. CDR3 nucleotides: TGCGCCAGCAGTCAACCCGGGAAAACCGGGGAGCTGTTTTTT. Translated: CASSQPGKTGELFF.

The chain recombines TRBV28 with TRBJ2-5, with TRBD2 as a possible D gene (6 bases). CDR1 is MDHEN, CDR2 SYDVKM, per germline. The CDR3 is 16 amino acids. With 5 bases removed from V and 1 base from J, the gap between germline ends came to 17 bases. CDR3 sequence (DNA): TGTGCCAGCAGTACACCAGGGCCCGGGGGCCAAGAGACCCAGTACTTC. Encoded protein: CASSTPGPGGQETQYF.

The rearrangement uses TRBV7-3 and TRBJ2-1; D is perhaps TRBD2 (6 bases). V lost 5 bases, J lost 3 bases, and 17 bases lay in between. The germline CDR1 and CDR2 sequences are SGHTA and FQGTGA. The CDR3 length is 16 residues. The CDR3 sequence is CASSRYALGGYNEQFF. The CDR3 DNA reads as TGTGCCAGCAGCCGTTACGCCTTGGGGGGCTACAATGAGCAGTTCTTC.

This rearrangement joins TRBV6-1 to TRBJ1-1, with TRBD1 matching over 9 bases. Germline V gives CDR1 MNHNS, CDR2 SASEGT. CDR3 length: 14 residues. With 5 bases clipped from V and 6 bases from J, the junction kept 7 bases outside the gene matches. CDR3 sequence: CASSPTGGRSEAFF. The CDR3 coding sequence is TGTGCCAGCAGTCCAACAGGGGGCAGGTCTGAAGCTTTCTTT.

This chain links TRBV30 with TRBJ1-2, with D possibly being TRBD1 (5 bases). This CDR3 spans 11 amino acids. Trimming shortened V by 4 bases and J by 7 bases, and 10 bases separated the two germline ends. The germline V gene has CDR1 GTSNPN and CDR2 SVGIG (reference sequence). CDR3 residues: CAWKGVFGYTF. The CDR3 region has the DNA TGTGCCTGGAAAGGGGTGTTTGGCTACACCTTC.

This clone was detected only once. The V gene is TRBV5-4, the J gene TRBJ2-7; 10 nucleotides line up with TRBD1. Germline lookup yields CDR1 SGHNT and CDR2 YYREEE (reference sequence). The ends lost 0 bases at V and 8 bases at J; junction bases unmatched: 8. This CDR3 spans 15 amino acids. CDR3: CASSLAGTGASKQYF. The CDR3 nucleotides are TGTGCCAGCAGCTTGGCCGGGACAGGGGCGTCAAAGCAGTACTTC.

The V call is TRBV6-6, the J call TRBJ1-5, with TRBD1 matching 8 bases. The V segment lost 4 bases and the J segment 9 bases; nucleotides outside the gene matches: 11. Germline V CDR1 and CDR2: MNHNY, SVGAGI (reference sequence). The CDR3 runs to 15 residues. The DNA for the CDR3 is TGTGCCAGCAGTTCCCCGACAGGGGCAGAGGGGCCCCAGCATTTT. Amino acid sequence: CASSSPTGAEGPQHF.